This entry concerns a single TCR beta chain. The CDR3 is made up of 18 amino acids. Germline values: CDR1 SGHAT, CDR2 FQNNGV. V lost 1 base to trimming and J lost 5 bases; unmatched junction nucleotides: 12. This sample was included in a study of T cells after yellow fever vaccination. The authors made TCR cDNA by 5'RACE template switching, adding a universal primer site and UMIs. A single record per CDR3 protein comes from TCRdb applying MiXCR to the 5' RACE reads. The sample has approximately 300,000 distinct CDR3 sequences; around 7% are singletons. The rearrangement joins TRBV11-2 to TRBJ2-3; 10 nucleotides match TRBD2. The input for sequencing was PBMCs, taken about 41 days after the first yellow fever vaccination. This clonotype was obtained from a man younger than 30 who received the YFV17D yellow fever vaccine. CDR3 nucleotide sequence: TGTGCCAGCAGCTTAGTAGTTGGTCTAGCGGGGGCCGGAGATACGCAGTATTTT. Protein product: CASSLVVGLAGAGDTQYF.